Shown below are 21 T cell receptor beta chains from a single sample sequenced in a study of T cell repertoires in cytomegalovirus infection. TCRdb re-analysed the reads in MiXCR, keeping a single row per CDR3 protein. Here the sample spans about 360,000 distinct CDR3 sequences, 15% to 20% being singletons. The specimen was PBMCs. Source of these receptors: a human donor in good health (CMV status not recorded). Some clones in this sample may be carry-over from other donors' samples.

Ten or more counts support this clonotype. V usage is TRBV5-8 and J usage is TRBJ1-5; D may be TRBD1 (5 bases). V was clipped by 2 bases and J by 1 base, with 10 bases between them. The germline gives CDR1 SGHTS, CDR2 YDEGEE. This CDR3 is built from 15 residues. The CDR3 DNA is TGTGCCAGCAGCTTCCAGGGTTGGAGCAATCAGCCCCAGCATTTT. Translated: CASSFQGWSNQPQHF.

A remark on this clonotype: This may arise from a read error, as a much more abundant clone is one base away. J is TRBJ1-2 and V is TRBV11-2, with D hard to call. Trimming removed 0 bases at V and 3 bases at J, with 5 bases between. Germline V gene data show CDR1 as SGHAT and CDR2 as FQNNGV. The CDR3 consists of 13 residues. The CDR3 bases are TGTGCCAGCAGCTTAGAAGGATACTATGGCTACACCTTC. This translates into CASSLEGYYGYTF.

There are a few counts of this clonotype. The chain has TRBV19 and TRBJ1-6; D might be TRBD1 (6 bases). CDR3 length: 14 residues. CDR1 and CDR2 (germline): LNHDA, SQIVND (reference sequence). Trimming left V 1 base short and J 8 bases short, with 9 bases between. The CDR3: CASSIAGGDSPLHF. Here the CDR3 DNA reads TGTGCCAGTAGTATAGCTGGGGGCGATTCACCCCTCCACTTT.

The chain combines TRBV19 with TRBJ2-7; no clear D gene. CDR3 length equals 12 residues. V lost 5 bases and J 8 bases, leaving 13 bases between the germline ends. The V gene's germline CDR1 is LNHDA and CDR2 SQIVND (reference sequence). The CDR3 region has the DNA TGTGCCAGTAGTGCTCCGCCCCAAAAGCAGTACTTC. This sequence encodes CASSAPPQKQYF.

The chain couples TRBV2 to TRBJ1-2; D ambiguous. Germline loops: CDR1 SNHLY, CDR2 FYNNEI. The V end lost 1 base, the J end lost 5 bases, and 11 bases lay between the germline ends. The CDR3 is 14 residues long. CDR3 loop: CASSEVTASYGYTF. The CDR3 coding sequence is TGTGCCAGCAGTGAAGTTACAGCCTCTTATGGCTACACCTTC. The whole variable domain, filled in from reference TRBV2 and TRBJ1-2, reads EPEVTQTPSHQVTQMGQEVILRCVPISNHLYFYWYRQILGQKVEFLVSFYNNEISEKSEIFDDQFSVERPDGSNFTLKIRSTKLEDSAMYFCASSEVTASYGYTFGSGTRLTVV.

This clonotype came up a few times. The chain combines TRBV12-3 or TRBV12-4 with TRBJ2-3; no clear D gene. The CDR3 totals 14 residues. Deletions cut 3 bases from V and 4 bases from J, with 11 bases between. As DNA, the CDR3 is TGTGCCAGCAGTTTTTCCCTGCGCCCAGATACGCAGTATTTT. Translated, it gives CASSFSLRPDTQYF.

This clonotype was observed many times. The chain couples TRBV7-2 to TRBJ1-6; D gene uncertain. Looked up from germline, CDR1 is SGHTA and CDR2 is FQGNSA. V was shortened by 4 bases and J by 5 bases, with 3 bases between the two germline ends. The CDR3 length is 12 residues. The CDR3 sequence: CASSSNNSPLHF. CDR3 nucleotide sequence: TGTGCCAGCAGCTCGAATAATTCACCCCTCCACTTT.

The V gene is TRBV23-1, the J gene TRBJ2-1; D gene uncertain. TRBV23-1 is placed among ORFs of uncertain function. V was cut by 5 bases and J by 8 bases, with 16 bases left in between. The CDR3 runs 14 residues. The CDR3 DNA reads TGCGCCAGCAGTTTAAACCGGCGCGCCGATGAGCAGTTCTTC. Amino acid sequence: CASSLNRRADEQFF.

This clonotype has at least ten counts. CDR3 DNA sequence: TGCGCCAGCAGCCAAGATCTCGTTGGTTCACCCCTCCACTTT. Amino acid sequence: CASSQDLVGSPLHF. The chain combines TRBV4-3 with TRBJ1-6; D call uncertain. Germline V lookup: CDR1 LGHNA, CDR2 YSLEER. The V gene lost 0 bases and the J gene lost 9 bases, with 9 bases spanning the gap. The CDR3 runs 14 residues.

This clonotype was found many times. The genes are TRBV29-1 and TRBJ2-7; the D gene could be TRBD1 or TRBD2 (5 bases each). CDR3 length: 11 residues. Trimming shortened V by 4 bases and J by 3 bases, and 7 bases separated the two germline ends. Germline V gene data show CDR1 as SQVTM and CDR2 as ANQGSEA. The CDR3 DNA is TGCAGCGTTGGGGGGTACTACGAGCAGTACTTC. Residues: CSVGGYYEQYF.

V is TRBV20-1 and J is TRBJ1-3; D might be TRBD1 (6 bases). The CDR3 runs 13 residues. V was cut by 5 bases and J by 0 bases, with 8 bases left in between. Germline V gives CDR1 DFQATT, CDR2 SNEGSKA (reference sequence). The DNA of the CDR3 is TGCAGTGCTCGACAGGTCTCTGGAAACACCATATATTTT. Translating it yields CSARQVSGNTIYF.

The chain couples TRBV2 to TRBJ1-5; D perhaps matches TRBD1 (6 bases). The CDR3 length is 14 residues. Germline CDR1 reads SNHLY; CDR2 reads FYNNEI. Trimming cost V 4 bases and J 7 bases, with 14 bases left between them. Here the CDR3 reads CASSGQDPRQPQHF. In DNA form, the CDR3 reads TGTGCCAGCAGTGGACAGGACCCAAGACAGCCCCAGCATTTT.

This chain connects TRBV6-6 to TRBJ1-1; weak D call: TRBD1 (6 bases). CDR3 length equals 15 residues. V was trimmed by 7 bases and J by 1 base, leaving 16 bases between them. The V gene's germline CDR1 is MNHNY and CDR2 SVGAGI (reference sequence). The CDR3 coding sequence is TGTGCCAGCACCGAACCAGGGACACCGAACACTGAAGCTTTCTTT. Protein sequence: CASTEPGTPNTEAFF.

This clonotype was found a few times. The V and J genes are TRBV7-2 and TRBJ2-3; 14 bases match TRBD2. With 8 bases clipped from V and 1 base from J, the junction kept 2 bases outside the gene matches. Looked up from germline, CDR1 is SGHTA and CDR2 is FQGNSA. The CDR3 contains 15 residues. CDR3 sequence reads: CASGGLAGGTDTQYF. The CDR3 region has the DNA TGTGCCAGCGGGGGACTAGCGGGGGGCACAGATACGCAGTATTTT.

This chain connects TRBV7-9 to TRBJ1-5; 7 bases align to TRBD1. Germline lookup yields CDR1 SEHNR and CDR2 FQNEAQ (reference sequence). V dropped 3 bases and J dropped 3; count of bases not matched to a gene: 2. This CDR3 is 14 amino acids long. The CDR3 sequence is CASSFQGDNQPQHF. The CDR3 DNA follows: TGTGCCAGCAGCTTTCAGGGGGACAATCAGCCCCAGCATTTT.

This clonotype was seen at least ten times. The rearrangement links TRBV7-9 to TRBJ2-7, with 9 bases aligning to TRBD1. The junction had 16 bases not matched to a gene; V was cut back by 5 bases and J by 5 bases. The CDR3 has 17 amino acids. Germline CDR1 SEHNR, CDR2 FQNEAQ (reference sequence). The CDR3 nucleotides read TGTGCCAGCAGCCCGCGCCGGCTCCGGGACAGGGTCGACGAGCAGTACTTC. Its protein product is CASSPRRLRDRVDEQYF.

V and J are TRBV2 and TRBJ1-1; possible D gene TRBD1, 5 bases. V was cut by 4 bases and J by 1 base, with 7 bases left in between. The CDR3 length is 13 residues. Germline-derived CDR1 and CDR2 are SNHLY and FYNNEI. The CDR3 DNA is TGTGCCAGCAGTGGACAGAAGAACACTGAAGCTTTCTTT. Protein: CASSGQKNTEAFF. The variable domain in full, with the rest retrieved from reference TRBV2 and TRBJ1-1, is EPEVTQTPSHQVTQMGQEVILRCVPISNHLYFYWYRQILGQKVEFLVSFYNNEISEKSEIFDDQFSVERPDGSNFTLKIRSTKLEDSAMYFCASSGQKNTEAFFGQGTRLTVV.

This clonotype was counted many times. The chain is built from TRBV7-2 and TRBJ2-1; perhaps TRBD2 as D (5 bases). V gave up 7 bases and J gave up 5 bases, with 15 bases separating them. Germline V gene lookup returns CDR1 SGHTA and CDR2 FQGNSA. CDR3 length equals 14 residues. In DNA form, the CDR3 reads TGTGCCAGCACCCTCGCTAGCCTCAACAATGAGCAGTTCTTC. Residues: CASTLASLNNEQFF.

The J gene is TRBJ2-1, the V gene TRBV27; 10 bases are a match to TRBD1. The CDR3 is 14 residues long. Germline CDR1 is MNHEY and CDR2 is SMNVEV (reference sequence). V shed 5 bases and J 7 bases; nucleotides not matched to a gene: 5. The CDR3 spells CASSDRGRFNEQFF. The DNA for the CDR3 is TGTGCCAGCAGTGACAGGGGGCGCTTTAATGAGCAGTTCTTC.

CDR3: CAGTGGTEAFF. The CDR3 DNA reads as TGTGCCGGGACGGGAGGCACTGAAGCTTTCTTT. The gene calls are TRBV6-1 and TRBJ1-1, with D possibly being TRBD1 (5 bases). The V end lost 11 bases, the J end lost 4 bases, and 11 bases lay between the germline ends. There are 11 residues in the CDR3. CDR1 MNHNS and CDR2 SASEGT come from the germline V gene.

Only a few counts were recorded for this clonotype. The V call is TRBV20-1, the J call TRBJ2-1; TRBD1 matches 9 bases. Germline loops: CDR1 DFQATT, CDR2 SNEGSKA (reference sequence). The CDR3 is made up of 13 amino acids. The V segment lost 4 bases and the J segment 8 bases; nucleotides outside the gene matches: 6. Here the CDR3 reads CSATRDRADEQFF. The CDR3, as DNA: TGCAGTGCTACTAGGGACAGGGCGGATGAGCAGTTCTTC.